This record looks at one T cell receptor (beta chain) sequence and its context. Its target antigen remains unknown. No base quality information exists; no much larger clone differs at one position. The CDR3 runs 12 residues from the cysteine to the phenylalanine. Here the CDR3 DNA is all that survives: 36 bases in frame from base 1. V is clipped by 4 bases and J by 4 bases, and the sequence between their germline boundaries is 5 bases long. CDR1 is given as KGHSH and CDR2 as LQKENI, both from the germline V gene. The data belong to a study of vaccination effects on CD4 cells after COVID-19 (dated by TCRdb to 2021 to 2024). About the study as a whole: In the ViraFEST assay, PBMC were stimulated with viral peptide pools, and TCR sequencing was then used to find antigen-specific CD4+ T cell clonotypes based on their expansion. Post-vaccine samples across the study were collected a median of 72 days after the second dose, with a range of 14 to 241. Some 2 million PBMC per well were cultured in IMDM with roughly 5% human AB serum, around 9.1 IU/ml IL-2 and gentamicin, plus 10 ug/ml peptides. SARS-CoV-2 spike-specific CD4+ TCR repertoires were compared before and after mRNA vaccination in COVID-19 convalescent patients and in infection-naive vaccine recipients. Altogether, around 11 COVID-19 convalescent patients and a few SARS-CoV-2-naive healthy vaccine recipients made up the full study. Cultures from other donors in the study were sequenced with the Oncomine TCR Beta short-read assay on an Illumina iSeq 100. The study at large found these results: The study was limited by a small number of convalescent patients and lacked early post-infection timepoints. In healthy vaccine recipients, vaccine-induced clones were almost all SARS-CoV-2 mono-reactive, with only 1 of 255 cross-reactive with common cold coronaviruses. At late post-vaccination timepoints, both infection-induced and vaccine-induced clones showed marked clonal contraction, consistent with waning T cell responses.

The library was obtained by the immunoSEQ multiplex PCR assay. DNA from the CD4+ T cells that had been cultured and isolated underwent TCR beta CDR3 sequencing. The authors' analysis ran thus. The analysis removed non-productive TCR sequences, trimmed reads to the CDR3 region, and retained only CDR3s that were 7 or more amino acids long. The MANAFEST web app was used to identify antigen-specific clonotypes by comparing expansion in peptide wells with expansion in reference cultures. Positive clones required FDR<0.05 expansion versus reference and all other wells, odds ratio above 5, and frequency above 0.1% in two replicate wells. A clonotype was called cross-reactive if it was significantly expanded both in SARS-CoV-2 spike wells and in at least one common cold coronavirus spike condition. Levenshtein distance calculated with the stringdist R package was used to assess CDR3 similarity, and unrooted trees were constructed with ape in R 3.6.1. The clones in this table, taken by TCRdb from immuneACCESS, are in-frame only. Not every clone is retained; where verified, under half of the shortfall comes from an unresolved V gene, and the cause of the rest is unknown. V, J and clone size derive from that table, while D and trimming were established from the DNA sequence. This sample comprises fewer than 35,000 clones, 74% of them detected only once. The top ten clones comprise 14% to 15% of the sample.

After around eleven days of culture, CD4+ T cells were isolated with the EasySep CD4+ T cell isolation kit. Each participant got two doses of an mRNA SARS-CoV-2 vaccine, either BNT162b2 or mRNA-1273. The absence of prior SARS-CoV-2 infection in healthy vaccine recipients was confirmed by negative nucleocapsid antibodies before and after vaccination. Half of the culture medium was replaced with fresh IL-2-containing medium on days 3 and 7. Unless otherwise noted, each peptide stimulation condition was cultured in triplicate wells. Using Ficoll-Paque Plus gradient centrifugation, PBMC were separated from whole blood and then either used fresh or cryopreserved at -140C. The QIAamp micro DNA kit was used to extract genomic DNA from the cultured CD4+ T cells.

The material sequenced was CD4+ T cells from PBMCs cultured without peptide, taken after COVID-19 vaccination. The rearrangement combines TRBV18 with TRBJ1-3, with the D gene not clear enough to name. The clonotype comes from a human donor who received a COVID-19 vaccine. The DNA sequence is as follows: TGTGCCAGCTCACGCCAGGGAAACACCATATATTTT. Translated, this gives CASSRQGNTIYF.